The TCR beta chain described here comes from a study of blood T cell repertoires in COVID-19. Overall study context: COVID-19 samples, acute and convalescent, were from the United States, Italy and Spain. T cells, B-cell-depleted T cells, or PBMCs provided the cDNA or gDNA that served as material.

Under the authors' procedure: From reference gene primer amplification, estimates of nucleated cell counts were derived. Only in-frame clones appear in the TCRdb table, and some are missing; sequencing was by immunoSEQ multiplex PCR. The D gene and trimming were derived from the DNA, and the V and J assignments and clone size from that table. Of some 48,000 clones detected, 84% appear once; the ten largest clones hold 2.5%. This receptor was obtained from a man aged 45-65 years with acute or convalescent COVID-19. Sequencing was carried out using peripheral blood.

CDR3 protein: CASSSTGQGYEQYF. The CDR3, as DNA: TGTGCCAGCAGTTCGACAGGCCAGGGATACGAGCAGTACTTC. The chain employs TRBV28 and TRBJ2-7; TRBD1 might be the D (6 bases). This CDR3 comprises 14 residues. From germline, CDR1 is MDHEN and CDR2 SYDVKM. Trimming removed 4 bases from V and 4 bases from J, with 14 bases in between. Looking up the rest from reference TRBV28 and TRBJ2-7 gives the full variable domain: DVKVTQSSRYLVKRTGEKVFLECVQDMDHENMFWYRQDPGLGLRLIYFSYDVKMKEKGDIPEGYSVSREKKERFSLILESASTNQTSMYLCASSSTGQGYEQYFGPGTRLTVT.